Each of the 3 T cell receptor beta chains below was sequenced from the same sample in a study of blood T cell repertoires in COVID-19. The assay was immunoSEQ multiplex PCR, and TCRdb's table has in-frame clones only and misses some. The sample has more than 250,000 clones; 80% to 85% are singletons. Sequenced: PBMCs or T cells enriched from blood (not recorded which). These receptor sequences come from a man in his forties who had been exposed to COVID-19.

The V gene is TRBV3-1 (or the pseudogene TRBV3-2), the J gene TRBJ2-1; TRBD2 aligns across 9 bases. Germline CDR1 is LGHDT and CDR2 is YNNKEL (reference sequence). The J segment lost 3 bases and the V segment lost 3 bases, leaving 21 bases of the junction unmatched. The CDR3 consists of 21 residues. The CDR3 sequence: CASSHRTRTAGGRVVYNEQFF. The CDR3 bases are TGTGCCAGCAGCCACCGAACTCGGACAGCGGGAGGCAGGGTGGTCTACAATGAGCAGTTCTTC.

The genes are TRBV6-5 and TRBJ2-3; unclear D gene. V shed 2 bases and J shed 8 bases, with 14 bases lying between them. The CDR3 loop spans 14 amino acids. Germline CDR1 reads MNHEY; CDR2 reads SVGAGI. CDR3 region: CASSYTEGMGTQYF. CDR3 nucleotides: TGTGCCAGCAGTTACACAGAAGGCATGGGTACGCAGTATTTT.

CDR3 region: CASRDRPWATPYEQYF. The CDR3 DNA reads as TGTGCCAGCAGAGACAGACCATGGGCGACTCCATACGAGCAGTACTTC. The rearrangement links TRBV2 to TRBJ2-7; maybe TRBD1 (5 bases). CDR1 SNHLY and CDR2 FYNNEI come from the germline V gene. V was clipped by 6 bases and J by 4 bases, with 22 bases between them. CDR3 size: 16 residues.